The rows below give T cell receptor beta chains drawn from one sample of a study of CD8+CD57+ T cells in acquired aplastic anemia. TCRdb re-derived calls from the reads in MiXCR, one entry per CDR3 protein. Of 300,000 or so distinct CDR3 sequences listed, roughly 59% are singletons. The sample was sorted CD4+, CD8+, or CD8+CD57+ T cells (not recorded which) from PBMCs. The receptors were gathered from a human donor with aplastic anemia. Each CDR3 is given with its conserved first and last residue. Fields, in order: J gene, V gene, clone size, D gene, CDR3 DNA, CDR3 protein. D genes are given only for firm matches. Rows may omit the clone size; those that give it use once, few, many or a size class.

TRBJ2-7 | TRBV12-3/TRBV12-4 | . | TRBD2 | TGTGCCAGCAGCCGACTAGCGCGGTACGAGCAGTACTTC | CASSRLARYEQYF
TRBJ1-2 | TRBV7-3 | few | . | TGTGCCAGCAGCTTCGGCAGCGACTATGGCTACACCTTC | CASSFGSDYGYTF
TRBJ1-1 | TRBV5-1 | . | TRBD1 | TGCGCCAGCAGCTTGGCCGGGACAGGGAGCACTGAAGCTTTCTTT | CASSLAGTGSTEAFF
TRBJ2-7 | TRBV5-5 | . | . | TGTGCCAGCAGCTTGGGGGACGGTAGGAGGGAGCAGTACTTC | CASSLGDGRREQYF
TRBJ1-5 | TRBV2 | . | TRBD1 | TGTGCCAGCGGACCGGGACAGAGATATAGCAATCAGCCCCAGCATTTT | CASGPGQRYSNQPQHF
TRBJ2-5 | TRBV2 | few | TRBD2 | TGTGCCAGCAGTGAAGGAGCGGGAGGGCCGAAGGAGACCCAGTACTTC | CASSEGAGGPKETQYF
TRBJ1-2 | TRBV9 | . | . | TGTGCCAGCAGCGCCGACAGGAGTTTAGGTGGCTACACCTTC | CASSADRSLGGYTF
TRBJ2-7 | TRBV20-1 | . | . | TGCAGTGCTAGAAGTGGTTTTGGCCCTGGTAGCTACGAGCAGTACTTC | CSARSGFGPGSYEQYF
TRBJ2-1 | TRBV3-1 | many | TRBD1 | TGTGCCAGCAGCCCAGAGGACAGGGGAACCTACAATGAGCAGTTCTTC | CASSPEDRGTYNEQFF
TRBJ2-1 | TRBV14 | . | . | TGTGCCAGCGGACCCTGGGGGCTTTACAATGAGCAGTTCTTC | CASGPWGLYNEQFF
TRBJ1-5 | TRBV7-6 | . | . | TGTGCCAGCAGCTTAGTCACATCTAGCACAGATGCGCAGCATTTT | CASSLVTSSTDAQHF
TRBJ1-2 | TRBV18 | many | . | TGTGCCAGCTCACGGTATAGCGAGGGCTACACCTTC | CASSRYSEGYTF
TRBJ2-3 | TRBV29-1 | . | TRBD2 | TGCAGCGGCGGGGGTCTCAGCACAGATACGCAGTATTTT | CSGGGLSTDTQYF
TRBJ1-3 | TRBV12-3/TRBV12-4 | many | TRBD1 | TGTGCCAGCAGTTTAAGAAGGACAGGGAAAGAAAACACCATATATTTT | CASSLRRTGKENTIYF
TRBJ2-5 | TRBV9 | many | TRBD2 | TGTGCCAGCAGCTACACCTGGGGAGGGCAAGAGACCCAGTACTTC | CASSYTWGGQETQYF
TRBJ1-1 | TRBV7-2 | . | TRBD1 | TGTGCCAGCAGCCGACAGGGCTCCTACATGAACACTGAAGCTTTCTTT | CASSRQGSYMNTEAFF
TRBJ2-1 | TRBV19 | . | . | TGTGCCAGTAGTACGAGTCAATACAATGAGCAGTTCTTC | CASSTSQYNEQFF
TRBJ1-1 | TRBV2 | many | . | TGTGCCAGCAACCTCGGACAGCTGAACACTGAAGCTTTCTTT | CASNLGQLNTEAFF
TRBJ2-4 | TRBV12-5 | few | TRBD2 | TGTGCTAGTGGTTTACTAGCCCCTAGCGGGAGGTTCAAAAACATTCAGTACTTC | CASGLLAPSGRFKNIQYF
TRBJ2-7 | TRBV5-1 | . | TRBD2 | TGCGCCAGCAGCTGGACTAGCGGGGGAGCGTCCTACGAGCAGTACTTC | CASSWTSGGASYEQYF
TRBJ2-2 | TRBV15 | . | TRBD2 | TGTGCCACCAGCGGAGATAGCGGGAGGGCCACCGGGGAGCTGTTTTTT | CATSGDSGRATGELFF
TRBJ1-2 | TRBV29-1 | . | . | TGCAGCGTTCCTGATTCGGGACTATACTATAACTATGGCTACACCTTC | CSVPDSGLYYNYGYTF
TRBJ2-5 | TRBV10-2 | . | . | TGCGCCAGCAGTGAGAGTAACAGGGAAGAGACCCAGTACTTC | CASSESNREETQYF
TRBJ2-3 | TRBV15 | . | . | TGTGCCACCAGCAGAGAGGGGGGGCCATACGCGCAGTATTTT | CATSREGGPYAQYF
TRBJ2-3 | TRBV7-9 | few | TRBD2 | TGTGCCAGCAGCGCCTCTAGCGGGAGCGGAGATACGCAGTATTTT | CASSASSGSGDTQYF
TRBJ1-1 | TRBV15 | . | . | TGTGCCACCAGCAGACCCTCAGAGTACACTGAAGCTTTCTTT | CATSRPSEYTEAFF